The 25 T cell receptor beta chains presented below share a single source sample, sequenced in a study of cytomegalovirus exposure and HLA in healthy donors. The PCR used 60 Vbeta and 13 Jbeta primers. Data came from immunoSEQ multiplex PCR; TCRdb stores just in-frame clones and leaves some out. The sample holds roughly 80,000 clones, approximately 74% seen once. Sequencing was carried out using PBMCs. These receptors came from a woman aged 45 to 65 in good health and CMV-seropositive.

The chain employs TRBV14 and TRBJ1-2, with 7 nucleotides matching TRBD1. The CDR3 has 13 residues. V gave up 1 base and J gave up 8 bases; unmatched junction bases: 4. Looked up from germline, CDR1 is SGHDN and CDR2 is FVKESK. The chain's CDR3 is CASSQVPQGGYTF. In DNA, the CDR3 is TGTGCCAGCAGCCAAGTCCCACAGGGGGGCTACACCTTC.

V is TRBV5-4 and J is TRBJ2-5; D is perhaps TRBD2 (5 bases). This CDR3 is built from 13 residues. Trimming took off 5 bases at V and 1 base at J, with 9 bases between the two ends. Germline lookup yields CDR1 SGHNT and CDR2 YYREEE (reference sequence). CDR3 amino acids: CASRSGIQETQYF. The CDR3 DNA follows: TGTGCCAGCAGGTCCGGGATCCAAGAGACCCAGTACTTC.

The rearrangement links TRBV7-8 to TRBJ2-1, with unresolved D. Trimming removed 5 bases from V and 4 bases from J, with 12 bases in between. The CDR3 has 14 amino acids. Looked up from germline, CDR1 is SGHVS and CDR2 is FQNEAQ. The CDR3: CASSPTRYYNEQFF. Written as DNA, the CDR3 is TGTGCCAGCAGCCCCACGAGATATTACAATGAGCAGTTCTTC.

This chain joins TRBV7-2 and TRBJ2-1; D is undetermined. Germline V gene sequence: CDR1 SGHTA, CDR2 FQGNSA. This CDR3 region has 13 residues. Deletions cut 4 bases from V and 6 bases from J, with 10 bases between. The CDR3 region has the DNA TGTGCCAGCAGCTGGATCGAGGCCAATGAGCAGTTCTTC. Protein product: CASSWIEANEQFF.

The chain combines TRBV30 with TRBJ2-4, with D unclear. Germline V lookup: CDR1 GTSNPN, CDR2 SVGIG (reference sequence). V lost 0 bases to trimming and J lost 6 bases, with 3 bases between them. The CDR3 loop spans 11 amino acids. The CDR3 loop is CAWSVGNIQYF. Here the CDR3 DNA reads TGTGCCTGGAGTGTCGGAAACATTCAGTACTTC.

This rearrangement joins TRBV27 to TRBJ2-3; D is unclear. Between the trimmed V and J ends, which lost 2 bases and 2 bases, there was a span of 8 bases. The germline V gene encodes CDR1 MNHEY and CDR2 SMNVEV (reference sequence). The CDR3 contains 14 residues. The CDR3 DNA follows: TGTGCCAGCAGTTTACTGGAGACCACAGATACGCAGTATTTT. Protein sequence: CASSLLETTDTQYF.

This clone appeared once. This rearrangement joins TRBV18 to TRBJ2-3; D might be TRBD2 (5 bases). Germline V gene data show CDR1 as KGHSH and CDR2 as LQKENI. Trimming pared 6 bases from V and 2 bases from J, leaving 15 bases between. The length of the CDR3 is 15 residues. As DNA, the CDR3 is TGTGCCAGCTCTCAACAAGCGACTAACACAGATACGCAGTATTTT. Encoded protein: CASSQQATNTDTQYF.

The rearrangement joins TRBV5-4 to TRBJ2-3; D perhaps matches TRBD2 (6 bases). V lost 6 bases and J 5 bases, leaving 13 bases between the germline ends. The CDR3 runs 13 residues. Germline V CDR1 and CDR2: SGHNT, YYREEE (reference sequence). This CDR3 reads CASNREWEDTQYF. In nucleotides, the CDR3 is TGTGCCAGCAACCGGGAGTGGGAAGATACGCAGTATTTT.

This rearrangement joins TRBV30 to TRBJ1-2; no clear D. The germline V and J ends were trimmed by 4 bases and 3 bases, with 12 bases remaining between them. The length of the CDR3 is 13 residues. CDR1 is GTSNPN, CDR2 SVGIG, per germline (reference sequence). The CDR3 here is CAWNPRNYYGYTF. Written as DNA, the CDR3 is TGTGCCTGGAATCCTAGGAACTACTATGGCTACACCTTC.

This clone showed up just a few times. The V call is TRBV19, the J call TRBJ2-2; TRBD2 agrees at 11 bases. Germline-derived CDR1 and CDR2 are LNHDA and SQIVND (reference sequence). Trimming at V came to 7 bases and at J to 15 bases, leaving 10 bases not matched to a gene. The CDR3 length is 13 residues. The CDR3 loop reads CASTSSGRRVMFF. CDR3 in DNA: TGTGCCAGTACCTCTAGCGGGAGGAGGGTTATGTTTTTT.

The J gene is TRBJ1-5, the V gene TRBV30; 9 positions match TRBD1. CDR1 is GTSNPN, CDR2 SVGIG, per germline (reference sequence). This CDR3 comprises 16 residues. The J segment lost 0 bases and the V segment lost 3 bases, leaving 6 bases of the junction unmatched. In DNA form, the CDR3 reads TGTGCCTGGAGCGGACAGGGGTCGGTTAGCAATCAGCCCCAGCATTTT. Residues: CAWSGQGSVSNQPQHF.

The chain is built from TRBV6-5 and TRBJ2-5; 7 bases are shared with TRBD2. In germline, CDR1 is MNHEY, CDR2 SVGAGI. The CDR3 totals 16 residues. J was trimmed by 5 bases and V by 2 bases; bases with no gene match: 11. The CDR3 is CASSYNPWTRYETQYF. DNA of the CDR3: TGTGCCAGCAGTTACAACCCTTGGACTAGATATGAGACCCAGTACTTC.

This chain links TRBV9 with TRBJ2-1; 13 nucleotides match TRBD2. The V and J ends lost 0 bases and 7 bases, in that order; junction bases with no gene match: 1. The germline gives CDR1 SGDLS, CDR2 YYNGEE. This CDR3 contains 15 residues. The CDR3 region is CASSVGTSGSNEQFF. In nucleotides, the CDR3 is TGTGCCAGCAGCGTAGGGACTAGCGGGAGTAATGAGCAGTTCTTC.

The CDR3 coding sequence is TGTGCCACCAGCATCCCCCCGTCGACTAGCGGGAGTTACGAGCAGTACTTC. As protein: CATSIPPSTSGSYEQYF. The chain couples TRBV15 to TRBJ2-7; 12 nucleotides agree with TRBD2. The germline CDR1 and CDR2 sequences are LNHNV and YYDKDF (reference sequence). V lost 4 bases to trimming and J lost 4 bases; unmatched junction nucleotides: 11. The CDR3 runs to 17 residues.

V is TRBV27 and J is TRBJ2-3; 8 positions agree with TRBD2. J was trimmed by 7 bases and V by 3 bases; bases with no gene match: 9. Germline lookup yields CDR1 MNHEY and CDR2 SMNVEV (reference sequence). The CDR3 has 15 residues. The CDR3 reads CASSLGSGRRYTQYF. The DNA for the CDR3 is TGTGCCAGCAGTTTGGGGAGCGGGAGAAGATATACGCAGTATTTT.

With regard to this clone: The junction differs from germline at one of its ends, possibly a read error. The CDR3: CASSETDTRF. CDR3 bases: TGTGCCAGCAGTGAAACGGACACAAGATTT. This chain links TRBV2 with TRBJ1-4, with D possibly matching TRBD1 (5 bases). CDR3 length equals 10 residues. Germline V gene sequence: CDR1 SNHLY, CDR2 FYNNEI.

V is TRBV4-2 and J is TRBJ1-1, with D unclear. This CDR3 is 13 amino acids long. V was pared by 0 bases and J by 4 bases, with 6 bases between. Germline CDR1 reads LGHNA; CDR2 reads YNFKEQ. CDR3 DNA: TGTGCCAGCAGCCAAGACAGTCTCACTGAAGCTTTCTTT. Translated, it gives CASSQDSLTEAFF.

V is TRBV5-4 and J is TRBJ2-4; 7 bases match TRBD1. Germline CDR1 is SGHNT and CDR2 is YYREEE (reference sequence). V lost 0 bases to trimming and J lost 4 bases; unmatched junction nucleotides: 1. This CDR3 spans 14 amino acids. This chain's CDR3 is CASSLETGKNIQYF. CDR3 bases: TGTGCCAGCAGCTTGGAGACAGGGAAAAACATTCAGTACTTC.

The V call is TRBV7-9, the J call TRBJ2-3; D might be TRBD2 (6 bases). This CDR3 has 15 amino acids. Germline assignment: CDR1 SEHNR and CDR2 FQNEAQ (reference sequence). Trimming cost V 4 bases and J 5 bases, with 16 bases left between them. The CDR3 bases are TGTGCCAGCAGCTCCGCCGGGGGAGTGGTAGATACGCAGTATTTT. Residues: CASSSAGGVVDTQYF.

This chain connects TRBV4-1 to TRBJ2-5; 11 nucleotides align to TRBD2. J lost 5 bases, V lost 1 base, and 6 bases had no gene match. The germline gives CDR1 MGHRA, CDR2 YSYEKL. This CDR3 is built from 16 residues. In nucleotides, the CDR3 is TGCGCCAGCAGCCAAGTGGTAGCGGGAGGGCCGGAGACCCAGTACTTC. Its protein product is CASSQVVAGGPETQYF.

CDR3 residues: CASRLEGTDTQYF. The CDR3 DNA is TGTGCCAGCAGACTCGAGGGCACAGATACGCAGTATTTT. The rearrangement uses TRBV28 and TRBJ2-3; D remains ambiguous. V was trimmed by 6 bases and J by 1 base, leaving 8 bases between them. Germline V lookup: CDR1 MDHEN, CDR2 SYDVKM. The CDR3 loop spans 13 amino acids.

This sequence joins TRBV5-1 and TRBJ2-5, with a possible D match to TRBD2 (7 bases). Germline lookup yields CDR1 SGHRS and CDR2 YFSETQ. The V end lost 0 bases, the J end lost 4 bases, and 10 bases lay between the germline ends. The length of the CDR3 is 14 residues. The CDR3 protein is CASSLVGGRETQYF. The CDR3 DNA is TGCGCCAGCAGCTTGGTCGGGGGGCGAGAGACCCAGTACTTC. Looking up the rest from reference TRBV5-1 and TRBJ2-5 gives the full variable domain: KAGVTQTPRYLIKTRGQQVTLSCSPISGHRSVSWYQQTPGQGLQFLFEYFSETQRNKGNFPGRFSGRQFSNSRSEMNVSTLELGDSALYLCASSLVGGRETQYFGPGTRLLVL.

The table lists this clone with a few counts. The chain is built from TRBV28 and TRBJ2-1, with TRBD2 matching over 9 bases. The V gene's germline CDR1 is MDHEN and CDR2 SYDVKM. The junction had 5 bases not matched to a gene; V was cut back by 5 bases and J by 6 bases. CDR3 length: 14 residues. The DNA for the CDR3 is TGTGCCAGCAGTAGGCGGGAGGGTCGCAATGAGCAGTTCTTC. The encoded protein is CASSRREGRNEQFF.

This chain joins TRBV6-5 and TRBJ2-1; TRBD2 matches at 7 bases. CDR3 size: 15 residues. The germline V gene has CDR1 MNHEY and CDR2 SVGAGI. V trimming: 3 bases; J trimming: 1 base; junction bases outside the gene matches: 3. The CDR3 region has the DNA TGTGCCAGCAGTTATGGGGGGGGATCCTACAATGAGCAGTTCTTC. Protein sequence: CASSYGGGSYNEQFF.

V and J are TRBV6-5 and TRBJ2-1; 9 bases match TRBD2. The CDR3 has 14 amino acids. Germline-derived CDR1 and CDR2 are MNHEY and SVGAGI. Trimming removed 7 bases from V and 6 bases from J; junction bases left unmatched: 7. The chain's CDR3 is CASKAGLAVNEQFF. DNA for the CDR3: TGTGCCAGCAAAGCGGGACTAGCAGTCAATGAGCAGTTCTTC.